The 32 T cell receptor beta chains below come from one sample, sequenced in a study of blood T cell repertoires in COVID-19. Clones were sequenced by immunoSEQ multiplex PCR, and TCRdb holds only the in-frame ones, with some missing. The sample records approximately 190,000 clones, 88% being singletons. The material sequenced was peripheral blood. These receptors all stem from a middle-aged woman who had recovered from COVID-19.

CDR3 loop: CACWTGGWNGYTF. CDR3 sequence (DNA): TGTGCCTGCTGGACAGGGGGTTGGAATGGCTACACCTTC. V usage is TRBV30 and J usage is TRBJ1-2; TRBD1 aligns across 10 bases. Trimming cost V 6 bases and J 6 bases; bases outside gene matches: 7. The CDR3 contains 13 residues. CDR1 is GTSNPN and CDR2 is SVGIG in the germline V gene (reference sequence). Full variable domain (rest looked up from reference TRBV30 and TRBJ1-2): SQTIHQWPATLVQPVGSPLSLECTVEGTSNPNLYWYRQAAGRGLQLLFYSVGIGQISSEVPQNLSASRPQDRQFILSSKKLLLSDSGFYLCACWTGGWNGYTFGSGTRLTVV.

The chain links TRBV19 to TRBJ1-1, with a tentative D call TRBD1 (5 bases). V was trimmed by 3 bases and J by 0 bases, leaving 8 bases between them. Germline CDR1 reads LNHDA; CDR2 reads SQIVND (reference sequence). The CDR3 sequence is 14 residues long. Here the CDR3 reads CASSMGQMNTEAFF. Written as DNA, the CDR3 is TGTGCCAGTAGTATGGGGCAGATGAACACTGAAGCTTTCTTT.

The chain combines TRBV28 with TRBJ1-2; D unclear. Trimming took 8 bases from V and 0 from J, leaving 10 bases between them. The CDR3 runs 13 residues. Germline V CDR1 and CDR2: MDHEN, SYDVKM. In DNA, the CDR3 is TGTGCCAGCGGCAGTGGCACTAACTATGGCTACACCTTC. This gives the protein CASGSGTNYGYTF.

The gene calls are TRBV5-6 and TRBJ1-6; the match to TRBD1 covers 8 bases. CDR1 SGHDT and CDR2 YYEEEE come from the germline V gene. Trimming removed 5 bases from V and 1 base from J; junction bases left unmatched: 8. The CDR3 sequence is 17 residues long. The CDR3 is CASSNSRQGSYNSPLHF. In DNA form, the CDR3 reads TGTGCCAGCAGTAACTCGAGACAGGGGTCCTATAATTCACCCCTCCACTTT.

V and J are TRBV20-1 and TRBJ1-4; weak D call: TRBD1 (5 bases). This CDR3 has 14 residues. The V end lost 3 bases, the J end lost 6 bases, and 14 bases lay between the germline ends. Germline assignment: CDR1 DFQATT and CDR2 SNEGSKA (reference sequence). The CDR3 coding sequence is TGCAGTGCTAGTCCGACAGCTCAGGATGAAAAACTGTTTTTT. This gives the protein CSASPTAQDEKLFF.

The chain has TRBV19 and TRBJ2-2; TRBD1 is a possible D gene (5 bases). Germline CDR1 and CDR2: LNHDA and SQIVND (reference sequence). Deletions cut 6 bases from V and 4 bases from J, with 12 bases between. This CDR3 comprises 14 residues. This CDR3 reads CASSNQGTTGELFF. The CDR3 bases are TGTGCCAGTAGCAACCAGGGAACCACCGGGGAGCTGTTTTTT.

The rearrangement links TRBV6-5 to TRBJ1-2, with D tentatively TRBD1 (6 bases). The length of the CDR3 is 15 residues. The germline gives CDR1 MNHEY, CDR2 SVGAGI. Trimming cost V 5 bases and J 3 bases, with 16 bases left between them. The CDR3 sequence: CASSQQGGLDYGYTF. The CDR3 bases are TGTGCCAGCAGTCAACAGGGCGGGTTAGACTATGGCTACACCTTC.

The DNA for the CDR3 is TGTGCCAGTAGTATTCAGCGGGGGGCCAACAATGAGCAGTTCTTC. As protein: CASSIQRGANNEQFF. V and J are TRBV19 and TRBJ2-1, with 9 nucleotides matching TRBD2. The CDR3 has 15 amino acids. Trimming took 3 bases from V and 5 from J; bases not matched to a gene: 5. Germline V lookup: CDR1 LNHDA, CDR2 SQIVND (reference sequence).

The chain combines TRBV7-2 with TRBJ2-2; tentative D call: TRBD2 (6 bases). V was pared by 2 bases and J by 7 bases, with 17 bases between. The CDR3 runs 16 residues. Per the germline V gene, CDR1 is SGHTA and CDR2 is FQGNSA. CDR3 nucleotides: TGTGCCAGCAGCTTATTTCCTAGCGAGGGTGGCGGGGAGCTGTTTTTT. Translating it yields CASSLFPSEGGGELFF.

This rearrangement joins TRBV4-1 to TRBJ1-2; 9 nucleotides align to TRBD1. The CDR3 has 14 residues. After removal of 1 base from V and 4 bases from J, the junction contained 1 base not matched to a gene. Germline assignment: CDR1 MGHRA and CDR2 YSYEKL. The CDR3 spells CASSQGDRAYGYTF. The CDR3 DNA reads TGCGCCAGCAGCCAAGGGGACAGGGCCTATGGCTACACCTTC.

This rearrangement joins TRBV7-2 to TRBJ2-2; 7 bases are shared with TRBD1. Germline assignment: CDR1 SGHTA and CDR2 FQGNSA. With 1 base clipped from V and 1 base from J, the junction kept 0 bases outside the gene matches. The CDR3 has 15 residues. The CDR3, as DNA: TGTGCCAGCAGCTTAGGACAGGGGAACACCGGGGAGCTGTTTTTT. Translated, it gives CASSLGQGNTGELFF.

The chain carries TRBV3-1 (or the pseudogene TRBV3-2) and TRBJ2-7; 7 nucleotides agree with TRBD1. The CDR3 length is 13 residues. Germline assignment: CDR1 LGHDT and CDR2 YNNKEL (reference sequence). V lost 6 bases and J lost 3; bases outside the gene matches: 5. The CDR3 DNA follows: TGTGCCAGCAGAGGGGACAGCCTCTACGAGCAGTACTTC. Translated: CASRGDSLYEQYF.

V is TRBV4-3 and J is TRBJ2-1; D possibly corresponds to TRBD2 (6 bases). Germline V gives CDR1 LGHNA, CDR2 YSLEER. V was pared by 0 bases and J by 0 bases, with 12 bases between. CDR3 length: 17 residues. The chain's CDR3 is CASSQDWGVSSYNEQFF. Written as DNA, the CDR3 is TGCGCCAGCAGCCAAGATTGGGGGGTTAGCTCCTACAATGAGCAGTTCTTC.

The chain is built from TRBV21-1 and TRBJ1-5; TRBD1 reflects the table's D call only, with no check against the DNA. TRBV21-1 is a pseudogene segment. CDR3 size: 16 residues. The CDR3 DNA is TGTGCCAGCAGCTCCACGACAGGAGATAGCAATCAGCCCCAGCATTTT. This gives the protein CASSSTTGDSNQPQHF.

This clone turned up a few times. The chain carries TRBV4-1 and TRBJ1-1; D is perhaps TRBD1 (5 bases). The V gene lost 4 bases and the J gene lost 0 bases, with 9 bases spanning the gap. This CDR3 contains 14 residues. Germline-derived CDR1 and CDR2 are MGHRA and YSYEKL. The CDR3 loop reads CASSPDIMNTEAFF. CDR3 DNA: TGCGCCAGCAGCCCGGACATCATGAACACTGAAGCTTTCTTT.

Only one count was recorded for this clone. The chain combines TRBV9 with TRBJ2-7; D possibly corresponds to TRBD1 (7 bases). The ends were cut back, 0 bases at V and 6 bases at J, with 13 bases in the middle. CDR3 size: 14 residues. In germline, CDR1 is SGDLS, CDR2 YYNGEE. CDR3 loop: CASSVGQGGGEQYF. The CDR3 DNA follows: TGTGCCAGCAGCGTAGGCCAGGGGGGCGGCGAGCAGTACTTC.

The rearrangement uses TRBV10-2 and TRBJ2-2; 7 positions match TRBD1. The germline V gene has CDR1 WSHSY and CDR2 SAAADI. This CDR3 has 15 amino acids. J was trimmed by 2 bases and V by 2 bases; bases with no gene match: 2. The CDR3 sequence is CASSENRGNTGELFF. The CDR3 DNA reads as TGCGCCAGCAGTGAGAACAGGGGCAACACCGGGGAGCTGTTTTTT.

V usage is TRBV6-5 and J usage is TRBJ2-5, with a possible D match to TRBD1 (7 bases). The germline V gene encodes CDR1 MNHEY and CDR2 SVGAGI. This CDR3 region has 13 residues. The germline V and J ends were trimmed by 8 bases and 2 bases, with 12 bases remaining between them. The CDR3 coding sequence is TGTGCCAGCGGCAGGGGGACTCAAGAGACCCAGTACTTC. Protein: CASGRGTQETQYF.

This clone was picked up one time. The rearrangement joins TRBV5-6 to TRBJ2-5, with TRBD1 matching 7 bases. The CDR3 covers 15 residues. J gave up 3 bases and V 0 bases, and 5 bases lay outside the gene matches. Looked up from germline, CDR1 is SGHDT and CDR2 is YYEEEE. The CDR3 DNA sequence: TGTGCCAGCAGCTTGGCTGGGCAGGGGGAAGAGACCCAGTACTTC. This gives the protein CASSLAGQGEETQYF. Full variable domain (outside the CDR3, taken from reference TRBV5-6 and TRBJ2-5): DAGVTQSPTHLIKTRGQQVTLRCSPKSGHDTVSWYQQALGQGPQFIFQYYEEEERQRGNFPDRFSGHQFPNYSSELNVNALLLGDSALYLCASSLAGQGEETQYFGPGTRLLVL.

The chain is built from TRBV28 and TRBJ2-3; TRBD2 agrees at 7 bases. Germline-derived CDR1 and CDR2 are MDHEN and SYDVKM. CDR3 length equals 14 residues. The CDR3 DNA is TGTGCTTCGGGGTCAGGGAGGGGCACAGATACGCAGTATTTT. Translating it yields CASGSGRGTDTQYF.

CDR3 region: CASSSLGPGYEAFF. The CDR3 DNA reads TGTGCCAGCAGCTCCTTGGGGCCAGGGTATGAAGCTTTCTTT. This sequence joins TRBV7-8 and TRBJ1-1, with D possibly matching TRBD1 (5 bases). The germline CDR1 and CDR2 sequences are SGHVS and FQNEAQ. This CDR3 contains 14 residues. Trimming stripped 4 bases from V and 7 bases from J, with 16 bases between.

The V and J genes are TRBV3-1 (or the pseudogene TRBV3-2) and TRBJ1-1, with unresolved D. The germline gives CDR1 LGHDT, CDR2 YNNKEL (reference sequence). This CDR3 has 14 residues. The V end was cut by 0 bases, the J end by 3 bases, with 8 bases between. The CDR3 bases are TGTGCCAGCAGCCAAGATGTATATGACACTGAAGCTTTCTTT. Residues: CASSQDVYDTEAFF.

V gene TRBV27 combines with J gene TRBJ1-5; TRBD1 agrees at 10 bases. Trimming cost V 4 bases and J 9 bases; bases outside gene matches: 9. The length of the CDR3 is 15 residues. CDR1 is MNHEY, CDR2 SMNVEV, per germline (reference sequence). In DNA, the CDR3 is TGTGCCAGCAGTTGGGGACAGGGGCGGAATGGGCCCCAGCATTTT. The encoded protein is CASSWGQGRNGPQHF.

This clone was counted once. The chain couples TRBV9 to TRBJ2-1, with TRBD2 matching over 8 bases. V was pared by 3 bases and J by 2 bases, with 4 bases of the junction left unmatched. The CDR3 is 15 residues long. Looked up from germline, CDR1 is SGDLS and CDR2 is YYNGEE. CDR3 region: CASSGGLGTYNEQFF. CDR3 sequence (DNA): TGTGCCAGCAGCGGGGGACTAGGGACCTACAATGAGCAGTTCTTC.

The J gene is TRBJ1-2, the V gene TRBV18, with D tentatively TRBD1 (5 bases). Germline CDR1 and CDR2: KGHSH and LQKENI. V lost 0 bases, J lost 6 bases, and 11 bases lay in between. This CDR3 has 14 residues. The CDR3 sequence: CASSPPGGVDGYTF. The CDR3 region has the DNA TGTGCCAGCTCACCACCGGGAGGGGTTGATGGCTACACCTTC.

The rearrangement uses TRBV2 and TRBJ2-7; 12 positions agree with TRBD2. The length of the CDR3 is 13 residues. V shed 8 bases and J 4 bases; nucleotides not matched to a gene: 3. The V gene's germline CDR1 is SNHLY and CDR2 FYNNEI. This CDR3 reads CASGGTSGYEQYF. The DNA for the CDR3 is TGTGCCAGCGGGGGGACTAGCGGGTACGAGCAGTACTTC.

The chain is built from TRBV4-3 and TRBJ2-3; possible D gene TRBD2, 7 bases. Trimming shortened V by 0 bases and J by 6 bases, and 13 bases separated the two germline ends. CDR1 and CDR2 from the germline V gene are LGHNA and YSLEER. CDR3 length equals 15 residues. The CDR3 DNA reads TGCGCCAGCAGCCAAGAATTGGCGGGGGCGGATACGCAGTATTTT. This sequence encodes CASSQELAGADTQYF.

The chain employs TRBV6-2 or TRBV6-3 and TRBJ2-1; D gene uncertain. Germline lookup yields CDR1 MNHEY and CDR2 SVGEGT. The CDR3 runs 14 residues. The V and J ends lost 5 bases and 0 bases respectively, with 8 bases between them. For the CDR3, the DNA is TGTGCCAGCAGTCGTGAGAGCTCCTACAATGAGCAGTTCTTC. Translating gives CASSRESSYNEQFF.

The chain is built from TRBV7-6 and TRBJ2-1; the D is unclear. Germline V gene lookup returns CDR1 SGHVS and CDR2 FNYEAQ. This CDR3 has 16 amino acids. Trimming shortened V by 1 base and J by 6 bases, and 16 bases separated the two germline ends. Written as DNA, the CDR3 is TGTGCCAGCAGCTTAGAGGCTACCTTCCCGGGCAATGAGCAGTTCTTC. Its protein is CASSLEATFPGNEQFF.

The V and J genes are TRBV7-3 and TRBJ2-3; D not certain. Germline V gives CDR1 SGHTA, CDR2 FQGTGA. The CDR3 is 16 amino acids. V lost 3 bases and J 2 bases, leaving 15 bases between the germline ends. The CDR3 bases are TGTGCCAGCAGCTTCCGCCTAGTACATCTCACAGATACGCAGTATTTT. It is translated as CASSFRLVHLTDTQYF.

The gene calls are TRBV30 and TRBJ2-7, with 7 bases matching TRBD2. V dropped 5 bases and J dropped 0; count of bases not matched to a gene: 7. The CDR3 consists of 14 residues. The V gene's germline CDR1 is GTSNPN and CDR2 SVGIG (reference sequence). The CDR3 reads CAWGDYPSSYEQYF. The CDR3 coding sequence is TGTGCCTGGGGGGACTACCCTAGCTCCTACGAGCAGTACTTC.

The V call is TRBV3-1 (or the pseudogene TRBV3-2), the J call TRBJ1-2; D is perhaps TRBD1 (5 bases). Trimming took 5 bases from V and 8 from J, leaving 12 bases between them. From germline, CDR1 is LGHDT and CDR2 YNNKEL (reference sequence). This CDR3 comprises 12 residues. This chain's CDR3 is CASSTQGGGYTF. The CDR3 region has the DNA TGTGCCAGCAGCACGCAGGGAGGCGGCTACACCTTC.